This T cell receptor beta chain was recovered during a study of cytomegalovirus exposure and HLA in healthy donors. Study-wide context: T cells numbering approximately 170 million yielded fewer than 140 million unique TCR beta sequences in an earlier analysis. Study-wide results and limits: Cytomegalovirus-associated TCR beta chains were listed, numbering 164.

Regarding this clone: Its specificity is not known.

A multiplex PCR was run with 60 Vbeta primers and 13 Jbeta primers. Repertoires were generated with immunoSEQ multiplex PCR, while TCRdb's copy carries only in-frame clones and drops some. The sample carries some 85,000 clones, roughly three quarters recorded once. This CDR3 has 15 amino acids. Trimming stripped 0 bases from V and 0 bases from J, with 6 bases between. CDR1 and CDR2 (germline): SGHRS, YFSETQ. The sample comprised PBMCs. The rearrangement joins TRBV5-1 to TRBJ1-4; no clear D. This clonotype was sampled from a man younger than 40 in good health and CMV-seronegative. The CDR3 bases are TGCGCCAGCAGCTTGGGCCGGGCAACTAATGAAAAACTGTTTTTT. Translation: CASSLGRATNEKLFF.